This T cell receptor (beta chain) was sequenced for a study of beta chain features in type 1 diabetes. Study-wide results and caveats: When Type 1 diabetes patients were examined, their TCRB CDR3s proved moderately but significantly shorter in all four CD4+ subsets.

Expressed TCRB transcripts were sequenced because the entire RNA isolate underwent reverse transcription. Per sample, stem cell-like memory T cell libraries averaged approximately 990,000 reads. This table comes from immunoSEQ multiplex PCR, and its TCRdb copy is limited to in-frame clones, with some not included. The sample lists about 47,000 clones, 35% to 55% occurring once. The table lists this clone with a count of one. As yet, its antigen is unknown. This TCR derives from a man aged 30 to 45 with type 1 diabetes. The sample consisted of stem cell memory CD4+ T cells from blood.

The CDR3 reads CASSARGGEAFF. The DNA of the CDR3 is TGTGCCAGCAGCGCCCGGGGGGGTGAAGCTTTCTTT. The chain recombines TRBV7-9 with TRBJ1-1, with a tentative D call TRBD1 (5 bases). CDR3 size: 12 residues. Germline V lookup: CDR1 SEHNR, CDR2 FQNEAQ (reference sequence). Trimming took off 5 bases at V and 7 bases at J, with 11 bases between the two ends.